The 26 T cell receptor beta chains given below trace back to one sample, sequenced in a study of shared clonotypes between healthy human individuals. This table comes from immunoSEQ multiplex PCR, and its TCRdb copy is limited to in-frame clones, with some not included. The table records about 490,000 clones, roughly 78% of them present only once. The sample was PBMCs. Receptors originate from a woman aged 40 to 55 in good health. Some clones in this sample may be carry-over from other donors' samples.

V and J are TRBV27 and TRBJ2-7, with D unresolved. V lost 6 bases and J 0 bases, leaving 9 bases between the germline ends. The CDR3 is made up of 13 amino acids. Looked up from germline, CDR1 is MNHEY and CDR2 is SMNVEV (reference sequence). CDR3: CASRDGPSYEQYF. The CDR3 DNA sequence: TGTGCCAGCAGGGACGGGCCCTCCTACGAGCAGTACTTC.

V usage is TRBV28 and J usage is TRBJ1-2; TRBD1 aligns across 7 bases. Germline assignment: CDR1 MDHEN and CDR2 SYDVKM. This CDR3 comprises 16 residues. Trimming cost V 4 bases and J 3 bases; bases outside gene matches: 11. The CDR3 nucleotides read TGTGCCAGCAGTTCACCCCCGGACAGGTCTCACTATGGCTACACCTTC. The encoded protein is CASSSPPDRSHYGYTF.

This chain connects TRBV4-1 to TRBJ2-2; 7 positions match TRBD2. V gave up 0 bases and J gave up 2 bases; unmatched junction bases: 3. CDR3 length: 16 amino acids. The germline CDR1 and CDR2 sequences are MGHRA and YSYEKL. The CDR3 spells CASSQEPGLNTGELFF. The CDR3, as DNA: TGCGCCAGCAGCCAAGAACCGGGACTAAACACCGGGGAGCTGTTTTTT.

This clone was detected a few times. This rearrangement joins TRBV5-1 to TRBJ2-1; D is unclear. The CDR3 has 11 residues. Germline-derived CDR1 and CDR2 are SGHRS and YFSETQ. Trimming shortened V by 4 bases and J by 6 bases, and 5 bases separated the two germline ends. In DNA, the CDR3 is TGCGCCAGCAGCCAAGTCAATGAGCAGTTCTTC. This encodes CASSQVNEQFF.

Only a few counts were recorded for this clone. The rearrangement uses TRBV19 and TRBJ2-2; D tentatively fits TRBD1 or TRBD2 (5 bases each). The CDR3 totals 14 residues. From germline, CDR1 is LNHDA and CDR2 SQIVND (reference sequence). V was clipped by 7 bases and J by 0 bases, with 9 bases between them. CDR3 region: CASMGRSNTGELFF. CDR3 nucleotide sequence: TGTGCCAGTATGGGACGGTCGAACACCGGGGAGCTGTTTTTT.

V gene TRBV11-2 combines with J gene TRBJ1-3; 8 bases fit TRBD1. Germline V CDR1 and CDR2: SGHAT, FQNNGV. V was clipped by 5 bases and J by 4 bases; unmatched bases: 7. The CDR3 totals 15 residues. CDR3 in amino acids: CASSKPGQGGNTIYF. In DNA, the CDR3 is TGTGCCAGCAGCAAACCCGGACAGGGAGGAAACACCATATATTTT.

CDR3 in DNA: TGTGCCAGTAGTCCACCCGGGACCTATAATGAAAAACTGTTTTTT. Its protein is CASSPPGTYNEKLFF. The chain joins TRBV19 to TRBJ1-4; a weak D match, TRBD1 (5 bases). This CDR3 comprises 15 residues. CDR1 is LNHDA, CDR2 SQIVND, per germline (reference sequence). With 5 bases removed from V and 4 bases from J, the gap between germline ends came to 14 bases.

The chain combines TRBV7-3 with TRBJ2-1, with 13 bases that match TRBD2. CDR3 length: 16 amino acids. V shed 5 bases, J shed 6 bases, and the junction held 7 bases outside the gene matches. Looked up from germline, CDR1 is SGHTA and CDR2 is FQGTGA. CDR3 amino acids: CASSLWTSGSINEQFF. The CDR3 DNA is TGTGCCAGCAGCCTCTGGACTAGCGGGAGTATCAATGAGCAGTTCTTC.

This clone was counted ten times or more. The gene calls are TRBV29-1 and TRBJ1-1, with D tentatively TRBD1 (5 bases). Trimming took 1 base from V and 5 from J, leaving 8 bases between them. Germline V gene lookup returns CDR1 SQVTM and CDR2 ANQGSEA. The CDR3 totals 12 residues. The CDR3 sequence: CSVEVRGTEAFF. CDR3 sequence (DNA): TGCAGCGTTGAAGTTAGGGGAACTGAAGCTTTCTTT.

This clone is labeled medium-sized. V usage is TRBV6-5 and J usage is TRBJ2-7, with D possibly TRBD2 on 6 matching bases. Trimming pared 6 bases from V and 3 bases from J, leaving 12 bases between. The CDR3 covers 13 residues. Looked up from germline, CDR1 is MNHEY and CDR2 is SVGAGI. The CDR3 DNA reads TGTGCCAGCAGCCTTGTGGGGGGCTACGAGCAGTACTTC. It yields the protein CASSLVGGYEQYF.

The table lists this clone with many counts. The same CDR3 arises from other DNA sequences in this sample as well. The chain recombines TRBV7-2 with TRBJ1-2; D is uncertain. Germline assignment: CDR1 SGHTA and CDR2 FQGNSA. Trimming pared 7 bases from V and 8 bases from J, leaving 17 bases between. CDR3 length: 13 amino acids. CDR3 bases: TGTGCCAGCACCGAAGACCCTCTGGGGGGCTACACCTTC. Its translation is CASTEDPLGGYTF.

The chain recombines TRBV15 with TRBJ2-1, with D possibly being TRBD2 (5 bases). This CDR3 contains 18 residues. The V gene lost 2 bases and the J gene lost 4 bases, with 21 bases spanning the gap. From germline, CDR1 is LNHNV and CDR2 YYDKDF (reference sequence). The CDR3 spells CATSRPGRPGRPYNEQFF. The CDR3, as DNA: TGTGCCACCAGCAGACCCGGCCGTCCGGGGAGACCATACAATGAGCAGTTCTTC.

This clone was detected only once. The genes are TRBV7-3 and TRBJ2-2; D unresolved. V was cut by 5 bases and J by 2 bases, with 12 bases left in between. CDR3 size: 15 residues. The germline CDR1 and CDR2 sequences are SGHTA and FQGTGA. This CDR3 is CASSPWVDNTGELFF. The DNA of the CDR3 is TGTGCCAGCAGCCCCTGGGTGGACAACACCGGGGAGCTGTTTTTT.

About this clone itself: With a far larger clone one base away, a read error is the likely cause. The rearrangement uses TRBV7-9 and TRBJ2-1; D unclear. The V gene lost 3 bases and the J gene lost 2 bases, with 2 bases spanning the gap. CDR1 is SEHNR and CDR2 is FQNEAQ in the germline V gene (reference sequence). The CDR3 totals 12 residues. CDR3 nucleotides: TGTGCCAGCAGCTTCACCTACAATGAGCAGTTCTTC. It codes for CASSFTYNEQFF.

This clone was recorded at least ten times. Within the sample, other DNA sequences also encode this same CDR3. V gene TRBV30 combines with J gene TRBJ1-3; D possibly corresponds to TRBD1 (5 bases). Germline values: CDR1 GTSNPN, CDR2 SVGIG (reference sequence). The CDR3 has 13 residues. The CDR3 sequence is CSCWGTSGNTIYF. In DNA form, the CDR3 reads TGTTCTTGTTGGGGGACTTCTGGAAACACCATATATTTT.

The chain carries TRBV2 and TRBJ1-5; D is possibly TRBD1 (6 bases). Trimming shortened V by 6 bases and J by 3 bases, and 12 bases separated the two germline ends. This CDR3 contains 14 residues. Germline CDR1 reads SNHLY; CDR2 reads FYNNEI. Here the CDR3 DNA reads TGTGCCAGCAGGGCGGACAGCTACAATCAGCCCCAGCATTTT. This codes for CASRADSYNQPQHF.

As to this clone: This CDR3 is also generated by other DNA sequences in the sample. The chain uses TRBV2 and TRBJ2-5; D might be TRBD1 (6 bases). From germline, CDR1 is SNHLY and CDR2 FYNNEI. CDR3 length: 13 residues. The V end lost 3 bases, the J end lost 7 bases, and 12 bases lay between the germline ends. Written as DNA, the CDR3 is TGTGCCAGCAGTGAGCAGGGGCCCGGGACCCAGTACTTC. Translating it yields CASSEQGPGTQYF.

The rearrangement uses TRBV30 and TRBJ1-4, with D tentatively TRBD1 (6 bases). This CDR3 region has 13 residues. Deletions cut 1 base from V and 8 bases from J, with 11 bases between. The germline gives CDR1 GTSNPN, CDR2 SVGIG (reference sequence). The CDR3 nucleotides read TGTGCCTGGAGTGCAGGGGCAGGGGAAAAACTGTTTTTT. Translation gives CAWSAGAGEKLFF.

Comment on this clone: It may be a read error: a sequence one base away is much more abundant. The chain carries TRBV30 and TRBJ1-2; no clear D. Germline V gives CDR1 GTSNPN, CDR2 SVGIG (reference sequence). The V gene lost 4 bases and the J gene lost 4 bases, with 10 bases spanning the gap. The CDR3 spans 12 residues. The CDR3 DNA is TGTGCCTGGAACCCGGGCGGCTATGGCTACACCTTC. This gives the protein CAWNPGGYGYTF.

This sequence joins TRBV19 and TRBJ2-7, with 9 bases fitting TRBD1. In germline, CDR1 is LNHDA, CDR2 SQIVND (reference sequence). The CDR3 is made up of 15 amino acids. V lost 6 bases to trimming and J lost 4 bases; unmatched junction nucleotides: 10. The CDR3 region is CASSIPGQGLYEQYF. The CDR3 bases are TGTGCCAGTAGCATACCGGGACAGGGTTTGTACGAGCAGTACTTC.

This clone appeared once. The chain has TRBV27 and TRBJ2-2; D not resolved. Trimming removed 4 bases from V and 4 bases from J, with 16 bases in between. This CDR3 is 16 amino acids long. Germline CDR1 is MNHEY and CDR2 is SMNVEV (reference sequence). Here the CDR3 reads CASSSLGTGGTGELFF. The CDR3 region has the DNA TGTGCCAGCAGTTCGCTCGGCACGGGTGGCACCGGGGAGCTGTTTTTT.

The CDR3 region has the DNA TGCGCCAGCAGCTTGGCGGGCCTAGTCTACAATGAGCAGTTCTTC. It codes for CASSLAGLVYNEQFF. The V and J genes are TRBV5-1 and TRBJ2-1; no clear D. This CDR3 has 15 residues. The V and J ends lost 0 bases and 3 bases respectively, with 10 bases between them. Germline CDR1 is SGHRS and CDR2 is YFSETQ.

The V and J genes are TRBV4-3 and TRBJ2-1; 9 bases are shared with TRBD1. There are 15 residues in the CDR3. Germline trimming cut 3 bases from V and 7 bases from J; bases unmatched to any gene: 7. Looked up from germline, CDR1 is LGHNA and CDR2 is YSLEER. CDR3 nucleotide sequence: TGCGCCAGCAGCCAGGGGACAGGGAAAATTAATGAGCAGTTCTTC. Translated, it gives CASSQGTGKINEQFF.

The rearrangement links TRBV9 to TRBJ1-3; D might be TRBD1 (5 bases). The V end lost 0 bases, the J end lost 0 bases, and 7 bases lay between the germline ends. The length of the CDR3 is 15 residues. Germline V gives CDR1 SGDLS, CDR2 YYNGEE. This CDR3 reads CASSVAGISGNTIYF. CDR3 sequence (DNA): TGTGCCAGCAGCGTAGCAGGGATCTCTGGAAACACCATATATTTT.

This sequence joins TRBV6-1 and TRBJ2-1; D might be TRBD1 (6 bases). The CDR3 extends over 15 amino acids. Germline loops: CDR1 MNHNS, CDR2 SASEGT. Trimming removed 4 bases from V and 2 bases from J, with 12 bases in between. CDR3 bases: TGTGCCAGCAGTGGAATCAGGGGAACCTACAATGAGCAGTTCTTC. Protein sequence: CASSGIRGTYNEQFF.

The chain uses TRBV4-3 and TRBJ2-5; tentative D call: TRBD1 (5 bases). Trimming removed 1 base from V and 3 bases from J, with 18 bases in between. This CDR3 contains 17 residues. CDR1 LGHNA and CDR2 YSLEER come from the germline V gene. The CDR3 DNA reads as TGCGCCAGCAGCCAAGCCGCCCTTGGATGGGGCAAAGAGACCCAGTACTTC. Encoded protein: CASSQAALGWGKETQYF.